This T cell receptor (beta chain) appears in the sequencing data of a study of spatial heterogeneity in lung cancer. This clonotype was seen many times. TCRdb passed the 5' RACE reads through MiXCR, listing each CDR3 protein once. The data contain approximately 12,000 distinct CDR3 sequences, over 9.5% of them singletons. Time point noted: blood at routine non-recurrence follow-up after resection. V lost 0 bases, J lost 7 bases, and 9 bases lay in between. CDR1 and CDR2 from the germline V gene are DFQATT and SNEGSKA (reference sequence). The CDR3 length is 12 residues. This TCR was recovered from a female donor with early-stage non-small cell lung cancer. The sample here was PBMCs, taken at follow-up. The chain is built from TRBV20-1 and TRBJ2-5; D is uncertain. The CDR3 DNA is TGCAGTGCTAGAGACACGTTAGTGACCCAGTACTTC. Encoded protein: CSARDTLVTQYF.